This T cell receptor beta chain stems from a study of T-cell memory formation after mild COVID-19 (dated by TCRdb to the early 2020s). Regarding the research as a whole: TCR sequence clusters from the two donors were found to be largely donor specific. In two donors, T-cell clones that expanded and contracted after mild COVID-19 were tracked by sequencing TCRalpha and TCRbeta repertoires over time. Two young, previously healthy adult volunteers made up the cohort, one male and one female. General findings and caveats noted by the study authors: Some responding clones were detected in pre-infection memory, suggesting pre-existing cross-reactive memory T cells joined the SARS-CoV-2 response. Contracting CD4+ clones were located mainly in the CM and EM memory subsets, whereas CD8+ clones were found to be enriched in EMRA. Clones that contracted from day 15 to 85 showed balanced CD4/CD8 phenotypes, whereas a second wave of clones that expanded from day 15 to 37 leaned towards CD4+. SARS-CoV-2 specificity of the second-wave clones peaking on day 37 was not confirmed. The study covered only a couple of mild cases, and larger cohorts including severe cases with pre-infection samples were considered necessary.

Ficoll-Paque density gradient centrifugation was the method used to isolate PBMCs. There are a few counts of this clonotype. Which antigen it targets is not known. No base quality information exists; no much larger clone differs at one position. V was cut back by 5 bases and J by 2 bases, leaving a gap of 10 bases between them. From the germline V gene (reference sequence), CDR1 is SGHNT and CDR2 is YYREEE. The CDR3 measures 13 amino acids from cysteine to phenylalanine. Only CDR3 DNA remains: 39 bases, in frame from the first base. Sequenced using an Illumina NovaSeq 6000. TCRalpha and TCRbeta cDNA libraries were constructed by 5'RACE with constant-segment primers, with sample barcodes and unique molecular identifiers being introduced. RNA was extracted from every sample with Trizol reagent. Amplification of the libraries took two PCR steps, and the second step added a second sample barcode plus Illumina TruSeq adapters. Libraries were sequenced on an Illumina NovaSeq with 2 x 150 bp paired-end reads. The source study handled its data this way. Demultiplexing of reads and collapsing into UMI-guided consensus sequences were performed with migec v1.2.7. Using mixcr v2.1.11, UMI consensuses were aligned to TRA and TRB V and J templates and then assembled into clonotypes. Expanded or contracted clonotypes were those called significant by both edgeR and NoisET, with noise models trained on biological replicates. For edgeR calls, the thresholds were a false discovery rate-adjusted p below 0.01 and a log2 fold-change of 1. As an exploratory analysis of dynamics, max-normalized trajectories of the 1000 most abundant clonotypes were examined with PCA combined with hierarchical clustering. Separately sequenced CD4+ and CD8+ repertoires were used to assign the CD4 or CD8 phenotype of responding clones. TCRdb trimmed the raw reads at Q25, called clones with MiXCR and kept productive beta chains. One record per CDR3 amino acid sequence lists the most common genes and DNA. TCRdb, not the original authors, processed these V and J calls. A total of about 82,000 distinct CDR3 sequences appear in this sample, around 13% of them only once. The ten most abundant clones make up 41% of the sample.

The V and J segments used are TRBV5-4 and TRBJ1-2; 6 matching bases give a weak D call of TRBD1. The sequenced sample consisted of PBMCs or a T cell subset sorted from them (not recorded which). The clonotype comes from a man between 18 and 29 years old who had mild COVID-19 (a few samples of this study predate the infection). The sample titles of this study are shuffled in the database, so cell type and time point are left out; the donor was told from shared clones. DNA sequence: TGTGCCAGCAGGTCAACAGGGAACTATGGCTACACCTTC. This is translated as CASRSTGNYGYTF.